One and the same sample provided the 11 T cell receptor beta chains below, sequenced in a study of CD8 T cells in Susac syndrome. Random hexamers were used to reverse transcribe about 0.5 to 1 ug of RNA. TCRdb used MiXCR to reprocess the immunoSEQ multiplex PCR reads, holding one entry per CDR3 protein. The repertoire holds some 110,000 distinct CDR3 sequences, with over 90% as singletons. Sequences were obtained from CD8+ T cells from PBMCs. These receptors were collected from a human donor with Susac syndrome.

This rearrangement joins TRBV27 to TRBJ1-2; D unresolved. CDR3 length: 12 residues. In germline, CDR1 is MNHEY, CDR2 SMNVEV (reference sequence). V lost 4 bases, J lost 3 bases, and 6 bases lay in between. The CDR3 protein is CASSSDDYGYTF. Written as DNA, the CDR3 is TGTGCCAGCAGTTCGGACGACTATGGCTACACCTTC.

The V call is TRBV19, the J call TRBJ1-1, with D hard to call. The V gene lost 6 bases and the J gene lost 0 bases, with 14 bases spanning the gap. CDR3 length: 15 residues. Germline assignment: CDR1 LNHDA and CDR2 SQIVND (reference sequence). CDR3 DNA sequence: TGTGCCAGTAGAATGGGTACGGTTGTGAACACTGAAGCTTTCTTT. Translating gives CASRMGTVVNTEAFF.

V and J are TRBV29-1 and TRBJ1-2; TRBD1 is a possible D gene (5 bases). Trimming took 8 bases from V and 8 from J, leaving 12 bases between them. The CDR3 extends over 10 amino acids. Germline CDR1 reads SQVTM; CDR2 reads ANQGSEA. The CDR3 is CSSYGDGYTF. The CDR3 region has the DNA TGCAGCTCCTACGGGGACGGCTACACCTTC.

This clonotype has only one observation. This chain links TRBV19 with TRBJ1-5, with unresolved D. The germline V gene encodes CDR1 LNHDA and CDR2 SQIVND (reference sequence). The CDR3 is made up of 15 amino acids. Trimming stripped 3 bases from V and 6 bases from J, with 15 bases between. CDR3 sequence reads: CASSILTPLAQPQHF. The CDR3 coding sequence is TGTGCCAGTAGTATTTTGACCCCTCTGGCTCAGCCCCAGCATTTT.

This sequence joins TRBV7-8 and TRBJ1-2; 9 bases fit TRBD1. This CDR3 comprises 16 residues. The ends lost 5 bases at V and 1 base at J; junction bases unmatched: 8. Germline CDR1 and CDR2: SGHVS and FQNEAQ. CDR3 in amino acids: CASSVSGQGYNYGYTF. The CDR3 DNA sequence: TGTGCCAGCAGCGTCTCGGGACAGGGATATAACTATGGCTACACCTTC.

The J gene is TRBJ1-2, the V gene TRBV29-1, with no clear D. The CDR3 has 15 amino acids. CDR1 is SQVTM, CDR2 ANQGSEA, per germline. The V end was cut by 8 bases, the J end by 1 base, with 20 bases between. As DNA, the CDR3 is TGCAGCCCTTGGTGGGAACCTTATATTAACTATGGCTACACCTTC. As protein: CSPWWEPYINYGYTF.

The gene calls are TRBV4-3 and TRBJ1-1; D is ambiguous. The CDR3 is 14 amino acids. Per the germline V gene, CDR1 is LGHNA and CDR2 is YSLEER. V was trimmed by 4 bases and J by 2 bases, leaving 11 bases between them. CDR3 bases: TGCGCCAGCAGCCTCAGCGCGGGCAACACTGAAGCTTTCTTT. Encoded protein: CASSLSAGNTEAFF.

The V and J genes are TRBV9 and TRBJ1-5, with TRBD1 identical over 7 bases. This CDR3 region has 14 residues. Germline lookup yields CDR1 SGDLS and CDR2 YYNGEE. V lost 3 bases and J lost 7; bases outside the gene matches: 7. The CDR3 loop reads CASSEGDSRQPQHF. In DNA, the CDR3 is TGTGCCAGCAGCGAGGGGGACAGTCGACAGCCCCAGCATTTT.

CDR3 protein: CASSFPGGEKLFF. The CDR3 DNA reads TGTGCCAGCAGTTTCCCAGGGGGGGAAAAACTGTTTTTT. This chain links TRBV12-3 or TRBV12-4 with TRBJ1-4, with 7 bases aligning to TRBD1. CDR3 length: 13 residues. V dropped 3 bases and J dropped 8; count of bases not matched to a gene: 3.

V and J are TRBV30 and TRBJ2-2; a weak D match, TRBD2 (7 bases). Germline V gene lookup returns CDR1 GTSNPN and CDR2 SVGIG (reference sequence). The CDR3 consists of 17 residues. V gave up 2 bases and J gave up 2 bases, with 18 bases separating them. Written as DNA, the CDR3 is TGTGCCTGGAGTCCCCCGCACAGGGAGGGTAACACCGGGGAGCTGTTTTTT. Encoded protein: CAWSPPHREGNTGELFF.

The CDR3 DNA reads TGTGCCAGCAGCTTAGAGGCTAGAGTCCAAGAGACCCAGTACTTC. It encodes CASSLEARVQETQYF. The genes are TRBV11-2 and TRBJ2-5; D is ambiguous. This CDR3 comprises 15 residues. Germline CDR1 is SGHAT and CDR2 is FQNNGV. V dropped 0 bases and J dropped 1 base, with 9 bases sitting between them.